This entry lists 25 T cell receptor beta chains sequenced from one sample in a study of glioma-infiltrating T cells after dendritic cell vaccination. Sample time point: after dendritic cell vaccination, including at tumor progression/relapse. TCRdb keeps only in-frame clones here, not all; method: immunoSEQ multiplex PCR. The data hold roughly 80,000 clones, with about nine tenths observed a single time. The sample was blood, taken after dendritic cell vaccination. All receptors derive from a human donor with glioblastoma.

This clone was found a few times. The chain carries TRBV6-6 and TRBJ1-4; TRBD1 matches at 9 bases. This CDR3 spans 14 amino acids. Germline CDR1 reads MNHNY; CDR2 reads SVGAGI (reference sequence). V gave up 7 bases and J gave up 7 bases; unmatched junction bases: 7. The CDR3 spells CASTKGDRVEKLFF. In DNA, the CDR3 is TGTGCCAGCACCAAGGGGGACAGGGTTGAAAAACTGTTTTTT.

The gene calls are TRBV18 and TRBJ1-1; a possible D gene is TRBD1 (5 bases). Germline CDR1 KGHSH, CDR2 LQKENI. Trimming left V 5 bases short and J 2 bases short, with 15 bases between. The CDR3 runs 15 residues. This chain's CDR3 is CASSSLGGGNTEAFF. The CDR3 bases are TGTGCCAGCTCAAGCCTCGGGGGAGGCAACACTGAAGCTTTCTTT.

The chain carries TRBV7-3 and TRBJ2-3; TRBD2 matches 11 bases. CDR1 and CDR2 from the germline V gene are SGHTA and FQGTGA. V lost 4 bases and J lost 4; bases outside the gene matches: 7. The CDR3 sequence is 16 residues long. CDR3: CASSSGDSGRADTQYF. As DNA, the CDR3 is TGTGCCAGCAGCTCTGGAGATAGCGGGAGGGCAGATACGCAGTATTTT.

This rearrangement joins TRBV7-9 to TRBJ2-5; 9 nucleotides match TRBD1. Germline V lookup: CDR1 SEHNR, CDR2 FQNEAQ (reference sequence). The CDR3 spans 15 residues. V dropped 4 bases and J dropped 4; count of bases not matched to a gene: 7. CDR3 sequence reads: CASSWGTGTGETQYF. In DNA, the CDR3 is TGTGCCAGCAGCTGGGGGACAGGGACGGGAGAGACCCAGTACTTC.

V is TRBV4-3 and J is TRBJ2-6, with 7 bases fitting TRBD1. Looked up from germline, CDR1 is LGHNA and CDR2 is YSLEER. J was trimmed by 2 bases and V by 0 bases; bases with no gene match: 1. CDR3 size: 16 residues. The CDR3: CASSQEGTAGANVLTF. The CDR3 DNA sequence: TGCGCCAGCAGCCAAGAAGGGACAGCTGGGGCCAACGTCCTGACTTTC.

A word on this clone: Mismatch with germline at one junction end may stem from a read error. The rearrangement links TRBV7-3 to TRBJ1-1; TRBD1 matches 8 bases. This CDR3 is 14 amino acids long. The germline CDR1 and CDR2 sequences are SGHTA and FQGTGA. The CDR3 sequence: CASSSNRGNTKAFF. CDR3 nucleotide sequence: TGTGCCAGCAGCTCAAACAGGGGGAACACTAAAGCTTTCTTT.

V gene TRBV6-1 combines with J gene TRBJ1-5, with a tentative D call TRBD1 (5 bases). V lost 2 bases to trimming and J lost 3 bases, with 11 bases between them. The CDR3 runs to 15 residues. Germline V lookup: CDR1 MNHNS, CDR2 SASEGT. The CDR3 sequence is CASSENGRVNQPQHF. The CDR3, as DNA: TGTGCCAGCAGTGAAAACGGCAGGGTCAATCAGCCCCAGCATTTT.

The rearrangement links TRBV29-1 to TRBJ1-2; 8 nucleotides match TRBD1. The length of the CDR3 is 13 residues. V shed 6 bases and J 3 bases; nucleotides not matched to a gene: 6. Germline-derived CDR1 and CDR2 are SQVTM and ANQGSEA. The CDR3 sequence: CSVEDRVDYGYTF. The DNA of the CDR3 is TGCAGCGTCGAGGACAGGGTAGACTATGGCTACACCTTC.

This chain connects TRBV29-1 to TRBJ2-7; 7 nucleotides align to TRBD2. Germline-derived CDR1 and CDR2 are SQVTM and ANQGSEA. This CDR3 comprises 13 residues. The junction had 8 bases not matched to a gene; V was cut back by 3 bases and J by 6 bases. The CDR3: CSVESQRETEQYF. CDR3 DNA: TGCAGCGTTGAGAGTCAGCGGGAAACCGAGCAGTACTTC.

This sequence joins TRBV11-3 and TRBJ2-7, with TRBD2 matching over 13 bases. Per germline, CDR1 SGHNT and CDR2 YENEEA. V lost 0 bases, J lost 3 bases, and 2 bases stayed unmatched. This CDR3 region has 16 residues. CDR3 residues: CASSLDWTSGSYEQYF. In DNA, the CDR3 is TGTGCCAGCAGCTTAGATTGGACTAGCGGGAGCTACGAGCAGTACTTC.

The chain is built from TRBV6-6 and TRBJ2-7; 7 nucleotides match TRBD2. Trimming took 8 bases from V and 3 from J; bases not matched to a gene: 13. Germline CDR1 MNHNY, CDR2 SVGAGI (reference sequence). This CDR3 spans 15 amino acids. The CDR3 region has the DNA TGTGCCAGCGGGGGGGAGGCGGGAAATTTCTACGAGCAGTACTTC. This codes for CASGGEAGNFYEQYF.

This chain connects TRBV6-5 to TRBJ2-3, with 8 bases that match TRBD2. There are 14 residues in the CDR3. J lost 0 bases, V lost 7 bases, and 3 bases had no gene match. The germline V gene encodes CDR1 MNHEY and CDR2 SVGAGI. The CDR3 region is CASTRTSSTDTQYF. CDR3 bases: TGTGCCAGCACCCGGACTAGCAGCACAGATACGCAGTATTTT.

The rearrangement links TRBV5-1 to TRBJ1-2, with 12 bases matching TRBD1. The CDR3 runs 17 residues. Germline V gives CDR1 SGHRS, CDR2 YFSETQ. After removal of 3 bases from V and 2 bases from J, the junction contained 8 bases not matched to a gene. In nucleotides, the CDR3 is TGCGCCAGCAGCTCCGGGACAGGGGGCCCCGGCAACTATGGCTACACCTTC. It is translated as CASSSGTGGPGNYGYTF.

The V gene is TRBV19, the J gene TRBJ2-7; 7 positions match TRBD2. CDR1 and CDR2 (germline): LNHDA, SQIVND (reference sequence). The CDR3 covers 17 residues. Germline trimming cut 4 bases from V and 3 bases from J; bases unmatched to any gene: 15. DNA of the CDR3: TGTGCCAGTAGTAGCCCAGCGGGGTCTTCCCCTTACTACGAGCAGTACTTC. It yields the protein CASSSPAGSSPYYEQYF. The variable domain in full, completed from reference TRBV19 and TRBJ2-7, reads DGGITQSPKYLFRKEGQNVTLSCEQNLNHDAMYWYRQDPGQGLRLIYYSQIVNDFQKGDIAEGYSVSREKKESFPLTVTSAQKNPTAFYLCASSSPAGSSPYYEQYFGPGTRLTVT.

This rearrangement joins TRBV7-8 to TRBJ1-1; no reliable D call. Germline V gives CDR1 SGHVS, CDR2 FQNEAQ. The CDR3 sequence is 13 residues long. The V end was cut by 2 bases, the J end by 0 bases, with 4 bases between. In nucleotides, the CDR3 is TGTGCCAGCAGCTTACGGTTGAACACTGAAGCTTTCTTT. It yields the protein CASSLRLNTEAFF. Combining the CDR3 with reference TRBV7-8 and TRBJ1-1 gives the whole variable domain GAGVSQSPRYKVAKRGQDVALRCDPISGHVSLFWYQQALGQGPEFLTYFQNEAQLDKSGLPSDRFFAERPEGSVSTLKIQRTQQEDSAVYLCASSLRLNTEAFFGQGTRLTVV.

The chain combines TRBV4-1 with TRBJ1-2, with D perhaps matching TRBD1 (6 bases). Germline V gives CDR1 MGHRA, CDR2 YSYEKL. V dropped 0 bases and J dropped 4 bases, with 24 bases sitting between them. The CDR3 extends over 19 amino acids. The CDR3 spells CASSQDNQGRGAKSYGYTF. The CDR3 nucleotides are TGCGCCAGCAGCCAAGATAATCAAGGTCGGGGGGCAAAGAGCTATGGCTACACCTTC.

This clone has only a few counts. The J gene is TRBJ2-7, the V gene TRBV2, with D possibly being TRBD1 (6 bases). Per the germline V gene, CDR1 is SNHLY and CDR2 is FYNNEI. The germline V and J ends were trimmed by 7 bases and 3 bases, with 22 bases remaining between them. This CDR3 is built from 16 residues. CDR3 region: CASIRLTWGQHYEQYF. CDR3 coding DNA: TGTGCCAGCATTCGTTTGACTTGGGGACAACACTACGAGCAGTACTTC.

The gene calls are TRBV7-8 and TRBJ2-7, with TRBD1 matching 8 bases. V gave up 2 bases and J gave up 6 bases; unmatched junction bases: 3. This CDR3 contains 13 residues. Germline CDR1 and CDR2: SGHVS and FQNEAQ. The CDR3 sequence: CASSLRDRREQYF. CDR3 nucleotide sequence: TGTGCCAGCAGCTTAAGGGACAGGCGCGAGCAGTACTTC.

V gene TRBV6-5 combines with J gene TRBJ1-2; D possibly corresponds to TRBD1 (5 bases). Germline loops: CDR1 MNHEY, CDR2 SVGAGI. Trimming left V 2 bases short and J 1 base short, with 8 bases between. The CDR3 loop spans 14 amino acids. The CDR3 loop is CASSYGGGNYGYTF. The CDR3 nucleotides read TGTGCCAGCAGTTACGGCGGGGGTAACTATGGCTACACCTTC.

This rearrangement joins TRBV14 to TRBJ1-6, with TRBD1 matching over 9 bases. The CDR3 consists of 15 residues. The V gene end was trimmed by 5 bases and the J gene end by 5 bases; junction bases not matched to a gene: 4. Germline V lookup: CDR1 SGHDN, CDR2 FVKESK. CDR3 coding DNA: TGTGCCAGCAGCTGGGGACAGGGCCATAATTCACCCCTCCACTTT. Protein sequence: CASSWGQGHNSPLHF.

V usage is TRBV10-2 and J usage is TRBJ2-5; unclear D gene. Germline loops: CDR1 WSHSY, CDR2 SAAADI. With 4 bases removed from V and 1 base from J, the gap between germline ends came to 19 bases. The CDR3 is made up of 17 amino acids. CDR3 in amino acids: CASSAERKASIQETQYF. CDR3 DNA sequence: TGCGCCAGCAGTGCAGAACGAAAAGCGAGTATCCAAGAGACCCAGTACTTC.

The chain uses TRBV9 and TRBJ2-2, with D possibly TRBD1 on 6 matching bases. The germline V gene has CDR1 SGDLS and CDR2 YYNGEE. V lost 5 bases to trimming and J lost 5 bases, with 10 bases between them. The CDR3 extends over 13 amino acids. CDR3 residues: CASRFQGTGELFF. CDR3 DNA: TGTGCCAGCAGGTTCCAGGGGACCGGGGAGCTGTTTTTT.

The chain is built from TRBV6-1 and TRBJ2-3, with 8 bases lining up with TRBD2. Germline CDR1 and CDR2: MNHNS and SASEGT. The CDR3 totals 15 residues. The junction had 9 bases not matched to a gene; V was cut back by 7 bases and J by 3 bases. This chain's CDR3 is CASTSGSGTTDTQYF. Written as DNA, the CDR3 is TGTGCCAGCACTTCGGGTAGCGGGACAACAGATACGCAGTATTTT.

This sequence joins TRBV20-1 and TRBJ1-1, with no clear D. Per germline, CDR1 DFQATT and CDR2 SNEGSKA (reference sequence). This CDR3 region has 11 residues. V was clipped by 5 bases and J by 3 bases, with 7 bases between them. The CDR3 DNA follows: TGCAGTGCTCAGGCTGACACTGAAGCTTTCTTT. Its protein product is CSAQADTEAFF.

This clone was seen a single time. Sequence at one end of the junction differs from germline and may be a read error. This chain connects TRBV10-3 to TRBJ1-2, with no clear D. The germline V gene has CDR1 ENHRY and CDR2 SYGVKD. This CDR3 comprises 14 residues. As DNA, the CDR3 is TGTGCCATCAGGCCTACCGCTTCAGACTATGGCCACACCTTC. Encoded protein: CAIRPTASDYGHTF.